This T cell receptor beta chain emerged from a study of cytomegalovirus exposure and HLA in healthy donors (dated by TCRdb to 2015 to 2018). In the study overall: In an earlier analysis of around 540 of the donors, approximately 260 Gb of sequence data and 117 million unique TCR beta sequences from roughly 190 million T cells were reported. An early release covering roughly 600 HLA-typed donors comprised about 290 gigabases of sequencing data and around 86 million unique TCR sequences. The genetic ancestry cluster associated with self-reported Caucasian donors included 65% to 90% of the roughly 410 genotyped donors. The study was designed to test whether signatures of past pathogen exposure could be identified by cataloging public T cell receptors. The study used immunosequencing to profile the T cell repertoires of approximately 690 subjects and linked those repertoires to cytomegalovirus serostatus. Along with the roughly 610-subject first cohort, a separate validation cohort of some 130 different subjects was used. The study combined high-throughput TCR immunosequencing, statistical association of individual TCRs with disease status, and machine learning to predict cytomegalovirus infection status. A later analysis re-examined previously published TCR beta repertoires from about 670 donors and added high-resolution HLA genotyping to investigate patterns of TCR occurrence. In the later analysis, no new phenotypic data were used to find candidate immune exposures; instead, reliance was placed on TCR beta sequences and their occurrence across donors. In an earlier analysis of roughly 580 of the donors, high-throughput TCR beta sequencing was used to judge whether each TCR beta V gene segment behaved as functional or pseudogenic. Alongside the repertoire data, information on donor age, sex, ethnicity and CMV serostatus was compiled. A later genetic analysis used genome-wide SNP genotypes for about three fifths of the 666 donors, treating that subset as a discovery cohort. All discovery cohort repertoires had been generated on a single sequencing platform. Both class I and class II loci were covered by HLA typing, at four-digit resolution. The number of typed donors differed by locus: about 629-630 for A, B, C, DRB1 and DQB1; 522 for DQA1; around 610 for DPA1; and about 450 for DPB1. Roughly 5 DR-DQ haplotypes were handled as single units for association and clustering, since linkage in the cohort was strong. Among some 400 genotyped donors of the cohort, an average of approximately 220,000 unique TCR beta nucleotide sequences was sequenced per donor, of which about 18% were non-productive. The paper as a whole reports these results and caveats: The 87-base-pair reads could not distinguish some IMGT-functional V segments, including TRBV6-2 and TRBV6-3, so those segments were excluded. In a later analysis, several top co-occurrence clusters were reported to appear linked to parvovirus B19, influenza, CMV and Epstein-Barr virus. In a later genetic analysis, a missense DCLRE1C variant was associated with V-gene and J-gene trimming of TCR beta chains, and the association was replicated in an independent cohort. Linkage disequilibrium might explain the correlated functional status among segregating V segments, but an unknown experimental factor could not be excluded. A later analysis found that HLA-associated TCR beta chains were more clonally expanded and had lower generation probabilities than equally common non-associated chains. A later analysis associated about 16,000 TCR beta sequences with specific HLA alleles at a false discovery rate of 0.05. Broadly in line with IMGT annotations, most TCR beta V segments showed up in productive rearrangements about 87% or about 30% of the time in an earlier analysis of 587 of the donors. Most TCR sequences were seen in very few donors, while some public TCRs were found in many individuals. Presence/absence analyses assumed roughly uniform sequencing depth across donors, an assumption that may not hold. According to the authors, the approach could potentially be generalized to other disease states and immunological phenotypes. According to a later genetic analysis, donors in an Asian-associated ancestry cluster had fewer N-insertions in productive TCRs than the roughly 670-donor mean. The only immune exposure information available for the cohort was CMV serostatus. The earlier analysis of about 600 of the donors excluded 15 to 20 rarely observed V segments, including chromosome 9 orphons, because counts were too low. A later analysis found that most CMV-associated TCR beta chains appeared HLA-restricted, with HLA associations seemingly driven largely by CMV exposure. In vitro tests confirmed that a few of the cytomegalovirus-associated TCR beta chains recognize cytomegalovirus antigens. The classifier was reported to diagnose cytomegalovirus status with high specificity and sensitivity in both the original cohort and the validation cohort. Assigning TCR associations to individual alleles was difficult when HLA alleles, especially DR and DQ, strongly co-occurred. Because HLA typing was missing for some donors at each locus, association tests included only the typed subset. The study gave a list of 150 to 200 TCR beta chains associated with cytomegalovirus. A cluster of highly shared sequence variants was judged likely to be a technical artifact of the sequencing pipeline. The cohort was sequenced for TCR beta chains only, and without alpha or paired-chain data the features that could be detected were limited. A later analysis found that TCR association rates varied across HLA loci, with DRB1 alleles showing the most associated TCRs and HLA-C alleles the fewest. A further reported finding was that TCR beta sequences accurately predicted the HLA-A and HLA-B alleles for most subjects in the first cohort.

CDR1 SQVTM and CDR2 ANQGSEA were looked up in the germline V gene. Measured from the cysteine to the phenylalanine, the CDR3 is 15 residues long. The only DNA kept is the CDR3, 45 bases in frame from the first base. A word on this clone: Its target antigen remains unknown. No base quality values were provided; no much bigger clone lies one nucleotide off. The same CDR3 can be traced to other DNA sequences in this sample.

Libraries were prepared through the immunoSEQ multiplex PCR assay. For the multiplex PCR, a mixture combining 60 forward primers for TCR Vbeta segments and 13 reverse primers for TCR Jbeta segments was used. A multiplex PCR assay on genomic DNA amplified the CDR3 region of rearranged TCR beta genes. Amplified TCR beta libraries were sequenced as 87-base-pair reads on the Illumina HiSeq System. As for the authors' bioinformatics: A later analysis tallied roughly 76 million unique TCR beta chains across the 600 to 700 repertoires, and roughly 11 million of those chains were shared by two or more donors. A nearest-neighbor algorithm error-corrected the raw reads and collapsed the reads into unique sequences, merging closely related sequences to remove PCR and sequencing errors. V, D and J gene segments were assigned by aligning CDR3 sequences to IMGT reference sequences. For a sequence to be retained, a match of at least six nucleotides to both a V gene segment and a J gene segment was required. A rearrangement was called productive if the CDR3 had no stop codons and remained in frame with V and J, and every other rearrangement was called non-productive. CDR3 was defined by IMGT convention, running from the second conserved V-encoded cysteine to the conserved J-encoded phenylalanine. Sequences without an unambiguous match to a single V gene segment were excluded from the earlier analysis of almost 600 of the donors. An earlier analysis of a few hundred of the donors called V segments functional above 56.7% productive rearrangements and segregating when the between-donor standard deviation exceeded 5%. A statistical classification framework was built for diagnosing cytomegalovirus status from the catalog of TCR beta chain sequences. In a later analysis, V and J genes were assigned by comparing TCR nucleotide sequences against IMGT/GENE-DB human TR gene sequences. A later analysis assigned CDR3 sequences and most-parsimonious VDJ recombination scenarios with the TCRdist pipeline. In a later analysis, each TCR beta chain was defined by its CDR3 amino acid sequence together with its V-gene family, and reads without a unique V-gene family were excluded. A later analysis removed 550 to 650 highly shared, low-generation-probability nucleotide sequences to deal with suspected cross-contamination and a sequencing artifact. For each public chain, a later analysis derived a clonal expansion index from normalized ranks of inferred template counts within each repertoire. A later analysis computed generation probabilities with a VDJ recombination model fitted to out-of-frame rearrangements, and checked the results against IGoR. In a later analysis, hypergeometric tests were used to score TCR-TCR, TCR-HLA and TCR-CMV co-occurrence, with a repertoire-size bias correction applied to TCR pairs. False discovery rates were estimated in a later analysis by permuting HLA or CMV assignments 20 times. In a later analysis, co-occurring TCRs were grouped with DBSCAN, and TCRdist sequence similarity was added when clustering was performed within HLA-allele-positive subsets. For co-occurrence clustering, repertoires with fewer than 30,000 or more than 120,000 public chains were excluded, along with roughly five repertoires with anomalous nucleotide sharing. This immuneACCESS table, as held by TCRdb, lists in-frame sequences with V and J called but not all clones. Of the missing ones, under half trace to an unresolved V gene in checked studies; the others have no known cause. V, J and clone size reflect that table, while D and trimming were determined from the DNA. This sample is represented by 160,000 or so clones; 65% to 85% of them were singletons. Approximately 6.7% of the sample belongs to the ten largest clones.

The cohort was made up of several hundred healthy bone marrow donors. Cohort members were all nominally healthy when sampled, although unrecorded immune exposures were likely present. The donor tested CMV seropositive and was one of the 289 seropositive cohort members. A peripheral blood sample was collected from each donor, and TCR beta sequencing was performed on peripheral blood mononuclear cells. The Qiagen DNeasy Blood Extraction Kit was used to extract genomic DNA from the blood cell samples. This chain is built from TRBV29-1 and TRBJ2-4; TRBD2 matches 13 bases in the middle. Sequenced: PBMCs. The source of this sequence is a male donor in good health and CMV-seropositive. The CDR3 has the sequence CSVIGTSGNPSIQYF. The DNA sequence is TGCAGTGTCATTGGGACTAGCGGGAATCCGAGCATTCAGTACTTC.